This T cell receptor (beta chain) was sequenced for a study of T-cell memory formation after mild COVID-19 (dated by TCRdb to the early 2020s). For the study in its entirety: TCR sequence clusters from the two donors were found to be largely donor specific. In two donors, T-cell clones that expanded and contracted after mild COVID-19 were followed by sequencing TCRalpha and TCRbeta repertoires longitudinally. The cohort comprised two young, previously healthy adult volunteers, one female and one male. General study outcomes and caveats: Contracting CD4+ clones appeared mostly in the CM and EM memory subsets, whereas CD8+ clones were enriched in EMRA. SARS-CoV-2 specificity of the second-wave clones peaking on day 37 was not confirmed. The study included only a couple of mild cases, and larger cohorts that include severe cases with pre-infection samples were judged to be necessary. Clones contracting from day 15 to 85 had balanced CD4/CD8 phenotypes, while a second wave expanding from day 15 to 37 was biased towards CD4+. The detection of some responding clones in pre-infection memory suggests that pre-existing cross-reactive memory T cells joined the SARS-CoV-2 response.

On this clonotype: Its antigen remains undetermined. No much larger clone is present one base from it, and per-base qualities are unavailable.

Ficoll-Paque density gradient centrifugation was the method used to isolate PBMCs. Sequenced using an Illumina NovaSeq 6000. TCRalpha and TCRbeta cDNA libraries were built by 5'RACE with constant-segment primers, adding sample barcodes and unique molecular identifiers. Trizol reagent was used to extract RNA from every sample. Libraries were amplified in two PCR steps, with a second sample barcode and Illumina TruSeq adapters added in the second step. Libraries were sequenced on an Illumina NovaSeq with 2 x 150 bp paired-end reads. In the source study's methods: The reads were demultiplexed and collapsed into UMI-guided consensus sequences using migec v1.2.7. With mixcr v2.1.11, UMI consensuses were aligned to TRA and TRB V and J templates and assembled into clonotypes. A clonotype was counted as expanded or contracted only when both edgeR and NoisET called the clonotype significant, with the noise models trained on biological replicates. For edgeR calls, a false discovery rate-adjusted p below 0.01 and a log2 fold-change threshold of 1 were applied. PCA with hierarchical clustering of max-normalized trajectories of the 1000 most abundant clonotypes was used as exploratory dynamics analysis. Each responding clone was given a CD4 or CD8 phenotype based on the CD4+ and CD8+ repertoires, which had been sequenced separately. Clones were called with MiXCR by TCRdb after fastp trimmed the public reads at Q25, and only in-frame beta chains were retained. All rows with the same CDR3 protein become a single entry with the most common DNA and genes. TCRdb assigned the V and J calls; the authors' analysis was not used. This sample has more than 250,000 distinct CDR3 sequences in its table, and 15% to 20% of those were observed once. Of the sample, approximately 23% falls within the top ten clones.

A distance of 8 bases separates the germline ends of V and J, which lose 0 bases and 3 bases respectively. In the germline V gene (reference sequence), CDR1 corresponds to DFQATT and CDR2 to SNEGSKA. Taken from cysteine to phenylalanine, the CDR3 has 13 residues. Only the CDR3 portion is preserved as DNA: 39 bases, with reading frame beginning at the first base. The sequencing input was PBMCs or a T cell subset sorted from them (not recorded which). This chain joins TRBV20-1 to TRBJ1-2, with the D segment identity uncertain. This clonotype was sampled from a man younger than 35 who had mild COVID-19 (a few samples of this study predate the infection). The sample titles of this study are shuffled in the database, so cell type and time point are left out; the donor was told from shared clones. DNA sequence: TGCAGTGCTAGAGATGAGGGATACTATGGCTACACCTTC. This gives the protein CSARDEGYYGYTF.